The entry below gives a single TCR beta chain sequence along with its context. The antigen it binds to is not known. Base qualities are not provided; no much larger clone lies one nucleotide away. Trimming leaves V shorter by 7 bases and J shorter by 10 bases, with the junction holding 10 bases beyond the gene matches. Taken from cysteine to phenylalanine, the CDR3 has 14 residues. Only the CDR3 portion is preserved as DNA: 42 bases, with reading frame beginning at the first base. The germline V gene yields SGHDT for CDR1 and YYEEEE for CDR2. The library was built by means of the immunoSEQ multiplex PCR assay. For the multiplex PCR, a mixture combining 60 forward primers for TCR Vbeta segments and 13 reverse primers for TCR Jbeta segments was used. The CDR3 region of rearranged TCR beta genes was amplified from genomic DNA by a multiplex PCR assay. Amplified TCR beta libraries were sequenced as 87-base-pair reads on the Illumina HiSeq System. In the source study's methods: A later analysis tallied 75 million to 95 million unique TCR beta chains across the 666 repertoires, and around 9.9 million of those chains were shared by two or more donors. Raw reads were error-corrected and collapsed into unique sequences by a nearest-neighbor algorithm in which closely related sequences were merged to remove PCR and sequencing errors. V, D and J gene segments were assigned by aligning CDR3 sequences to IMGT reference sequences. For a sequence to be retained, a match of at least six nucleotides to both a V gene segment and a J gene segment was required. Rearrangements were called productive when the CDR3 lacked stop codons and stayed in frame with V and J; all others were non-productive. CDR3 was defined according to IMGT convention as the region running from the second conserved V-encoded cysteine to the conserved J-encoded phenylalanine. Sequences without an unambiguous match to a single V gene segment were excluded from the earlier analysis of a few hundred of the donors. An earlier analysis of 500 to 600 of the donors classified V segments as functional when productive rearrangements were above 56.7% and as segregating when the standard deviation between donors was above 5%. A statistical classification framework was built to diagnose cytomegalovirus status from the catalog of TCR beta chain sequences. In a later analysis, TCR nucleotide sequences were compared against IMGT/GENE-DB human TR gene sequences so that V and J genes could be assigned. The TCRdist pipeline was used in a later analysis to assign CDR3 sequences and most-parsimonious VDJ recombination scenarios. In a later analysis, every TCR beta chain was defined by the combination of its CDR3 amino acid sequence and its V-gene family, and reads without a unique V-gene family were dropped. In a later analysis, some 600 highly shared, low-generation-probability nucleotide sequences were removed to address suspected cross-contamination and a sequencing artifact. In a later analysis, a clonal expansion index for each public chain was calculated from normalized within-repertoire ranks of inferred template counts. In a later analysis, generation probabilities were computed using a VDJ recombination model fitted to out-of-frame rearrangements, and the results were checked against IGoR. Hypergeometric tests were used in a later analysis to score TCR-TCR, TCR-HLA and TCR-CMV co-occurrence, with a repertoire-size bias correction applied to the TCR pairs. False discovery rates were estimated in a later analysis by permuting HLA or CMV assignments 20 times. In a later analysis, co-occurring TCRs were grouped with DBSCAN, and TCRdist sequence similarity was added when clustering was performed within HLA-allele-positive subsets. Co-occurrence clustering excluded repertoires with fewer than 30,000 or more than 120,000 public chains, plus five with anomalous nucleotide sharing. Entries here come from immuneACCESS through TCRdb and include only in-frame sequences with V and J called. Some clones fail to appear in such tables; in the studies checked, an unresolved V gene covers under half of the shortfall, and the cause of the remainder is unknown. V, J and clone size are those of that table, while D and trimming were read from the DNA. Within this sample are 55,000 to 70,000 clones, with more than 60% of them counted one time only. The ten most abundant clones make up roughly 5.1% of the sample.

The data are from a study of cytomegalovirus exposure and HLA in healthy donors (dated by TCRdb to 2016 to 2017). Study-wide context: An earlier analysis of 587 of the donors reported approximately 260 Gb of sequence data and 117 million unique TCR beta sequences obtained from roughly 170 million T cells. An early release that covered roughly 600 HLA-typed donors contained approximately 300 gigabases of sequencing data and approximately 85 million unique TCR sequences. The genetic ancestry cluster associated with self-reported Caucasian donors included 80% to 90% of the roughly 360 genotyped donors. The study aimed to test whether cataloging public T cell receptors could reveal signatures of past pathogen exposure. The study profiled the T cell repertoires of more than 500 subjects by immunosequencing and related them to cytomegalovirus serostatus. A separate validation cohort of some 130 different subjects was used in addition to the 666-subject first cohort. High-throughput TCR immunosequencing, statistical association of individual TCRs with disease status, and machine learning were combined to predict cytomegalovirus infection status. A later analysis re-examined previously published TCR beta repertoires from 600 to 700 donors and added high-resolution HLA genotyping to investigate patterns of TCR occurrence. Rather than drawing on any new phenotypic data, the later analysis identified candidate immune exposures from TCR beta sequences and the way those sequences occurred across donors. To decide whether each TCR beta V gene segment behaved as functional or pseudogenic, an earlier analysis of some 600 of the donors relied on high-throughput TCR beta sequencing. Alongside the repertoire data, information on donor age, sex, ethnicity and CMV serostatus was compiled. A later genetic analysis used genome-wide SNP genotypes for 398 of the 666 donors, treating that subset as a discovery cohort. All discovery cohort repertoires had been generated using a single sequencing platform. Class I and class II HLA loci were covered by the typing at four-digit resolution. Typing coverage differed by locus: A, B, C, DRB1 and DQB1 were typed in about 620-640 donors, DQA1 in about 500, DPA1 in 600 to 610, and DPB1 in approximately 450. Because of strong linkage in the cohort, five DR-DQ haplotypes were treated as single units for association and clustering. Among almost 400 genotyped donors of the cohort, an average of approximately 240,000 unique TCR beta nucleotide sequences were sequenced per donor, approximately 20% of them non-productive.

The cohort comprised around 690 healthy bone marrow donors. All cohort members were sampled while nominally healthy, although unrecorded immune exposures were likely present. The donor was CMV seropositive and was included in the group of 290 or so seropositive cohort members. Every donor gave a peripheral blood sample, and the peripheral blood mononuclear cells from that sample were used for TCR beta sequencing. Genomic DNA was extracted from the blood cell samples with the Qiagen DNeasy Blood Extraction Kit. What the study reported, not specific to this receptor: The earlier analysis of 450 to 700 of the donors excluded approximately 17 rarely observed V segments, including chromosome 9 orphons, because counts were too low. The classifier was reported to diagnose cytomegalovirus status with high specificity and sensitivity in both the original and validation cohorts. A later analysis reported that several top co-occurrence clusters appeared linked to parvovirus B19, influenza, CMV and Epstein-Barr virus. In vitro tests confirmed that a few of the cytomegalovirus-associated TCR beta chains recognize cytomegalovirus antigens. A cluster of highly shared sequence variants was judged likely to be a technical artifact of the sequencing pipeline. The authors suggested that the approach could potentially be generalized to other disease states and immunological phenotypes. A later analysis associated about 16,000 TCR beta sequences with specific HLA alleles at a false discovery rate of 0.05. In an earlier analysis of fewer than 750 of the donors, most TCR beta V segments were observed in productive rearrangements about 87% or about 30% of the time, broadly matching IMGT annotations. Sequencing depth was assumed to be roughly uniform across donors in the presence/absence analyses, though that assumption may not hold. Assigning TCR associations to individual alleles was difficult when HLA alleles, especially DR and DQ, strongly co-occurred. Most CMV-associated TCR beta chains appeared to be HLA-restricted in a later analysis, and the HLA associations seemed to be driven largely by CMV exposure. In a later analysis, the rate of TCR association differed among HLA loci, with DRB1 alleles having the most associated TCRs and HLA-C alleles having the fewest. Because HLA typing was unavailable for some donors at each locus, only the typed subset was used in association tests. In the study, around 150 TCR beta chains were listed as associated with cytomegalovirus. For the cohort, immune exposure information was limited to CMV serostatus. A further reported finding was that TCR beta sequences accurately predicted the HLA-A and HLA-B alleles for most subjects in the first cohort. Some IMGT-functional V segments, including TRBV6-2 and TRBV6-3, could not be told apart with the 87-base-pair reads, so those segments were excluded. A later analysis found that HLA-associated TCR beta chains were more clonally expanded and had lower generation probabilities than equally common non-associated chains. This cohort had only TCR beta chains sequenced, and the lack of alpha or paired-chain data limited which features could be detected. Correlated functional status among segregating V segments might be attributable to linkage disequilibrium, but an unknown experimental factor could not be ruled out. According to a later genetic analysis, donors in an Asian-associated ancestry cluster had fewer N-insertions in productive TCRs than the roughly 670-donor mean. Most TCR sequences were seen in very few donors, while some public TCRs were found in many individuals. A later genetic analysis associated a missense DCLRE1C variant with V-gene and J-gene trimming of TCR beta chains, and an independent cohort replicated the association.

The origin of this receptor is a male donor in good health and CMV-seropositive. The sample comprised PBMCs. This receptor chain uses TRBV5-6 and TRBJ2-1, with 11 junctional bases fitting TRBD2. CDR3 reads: CASGLVAGGGEQFF. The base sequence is TGTGCCAGCGGGCTGGTAGCGGGGGGGGGAGAGCAGTTCTTC.